This T cell receptor (beta chain) was sequenced for a study of blood T cell repertoires in COVID-19. V lost 3 bases and J 4 bases, leaving 16 bases between the germline ends. Germline assignment: CDR1 KGHSH and CDR2 LQKENI. The length of the CDR3 is 16 residues. Original processing notes: Counts of nucleated cells, estimated from reference gene primer amplification, were obtained. Assay: immunoSEQ multiplex PCR; the TCRdb copy retains only in-frame clones and omits some. V, J and clone size are those of that table, while D and trimming were read from the DNA. The sample yields approximately 390,000 clones, roughly 90% seen once. The study assigned cohorts using participant-reported clinical history.

This receptor was taken from a woman in her 40s with acute COVID-19. The sequenced material came from PBMCs or T cells enriched from blood (not recorded which). The chain recombines TRBV18 with TRBJ1-5; no firm D call. The CDR3, as DNA: TGTGCCAGCTCACCCGCCGGACTGGGAAATAATCAGCCCCAGCATTTT. This encodes CASSPAGLGNNQPQHF.